This is a list of T cell receptor beta chains from one sample in a study of shared clonotypes between healthy human individuals. The assay was immunoSEQ multiplex PCR, and TCRdb's table has in-frame clones only and misses some. This table holds hundreds of thousands of clones, roughly 98% found once. The specimen sequenced was naive CD8+ T cells sorted from blood. These receptors came from a man aged 25 to 45 in good health. Each CDR3 is given with its conserved first and last residue. The D gene is left open where the match is weak. Clone sizes are given selectively: once, few, many, or a class where the clone is expanded.

13 TRBJ2-7 TRBD2 TRBV10-3 . CAISDGGVYEQYF TGTGCCATCAGTGATGGGGGGGTCTACGAGCAGTACTTC
16 TRBJ2-2 TRBD2 TRBV11-2 . CASSLVLAGGAGELFF TGTGCCAGCAGCTTAGTACTAGCGGGAGGGGCCGGGGAGCTGTTTTTT
16 TRBJ2-3 TRBD2 TRBV7-6 . CASSLFVSGREVAQYF TGTGCCAGCAGCTTATTTGTTAGCGGGAGGGAGGTGGCGCAGTATTTT
13 TRBJ1-5 . TRBV27 . CASSFERWQPQHF TGTGCCAGCAGCTTTGAGAGGTGGCAGCCCCAGCATTTT
15 TRBJ2-1 . TRBV7-9 . CASSSSDAGHDEQFF TGTGCCAGCAGCTCTTCCGACGCGGGGCACGATGAGCAGTTCTTC
14 TRBJ1-2 . TRBV11-2 . CASSLVGGLQGYTF TGTGCCAGCAGCTTAGTCGGGGGTTTGCAAGGCTACACCTTC
16 TRBJ2-7 . TRBV7-9 . CASSSRSKGGPYEQYF TGTGCCAGCAGCTCCCGCTCCAAGGGAGGCCCCTACGAGCAGTACTTC
15 TRBJ1-4 . TRBV4-1 . CASSQVRGASRKLFF TGCGCCAGCAGCCAAGTCAGGGGCGCTTCGAGAAAACTGTTTTTT
14 TRBJ1-5 . TRBV27 . CASSKGLINQPQHF TGTGCCAGCAGTAAGGGGTTGATTAATCAGCCCCAGCATTTT
17 TRBJ2-1 . TRBV5-5 . CASSLDDGQTFWNEQFF TGTGCCAGCAGCTTGGACGATGGACAGACTTTTTGGAATGAGCAGTTCTTC
13 TRBJ2-7 . TRBV19 . CASSMRPGYEQYF TGTGCCAGTAGTATGAGACCTGGGTACGAGCAGTACTTC
14 TRBJ1-2 TRBD1 TRBV29-1 . CSVERQGIQDGYTF TGCAGCGTTGAACGACAGGGAATCCAAGACGGCTACACCTTC
13 TRBJ2-5 TRBD2 TRBV7-9 . CASVSGTGETQYF TGTGCCAGCGTTAGCGGGACGGGGGAGACCCAGTACTTC
17 TRBJ2-1 . TRBV5-6 . CASSTGPHIRTYNEQFF TGTGCCAGCAGCACCGGGCCTCACATAAGGACCTACAATGAGCAGTTCTTC
13 TRBJ2-1 . TRBV29-1 . CSVEEQGIGEQFF TGCAGCGTTGAGGAACAGGGTATTGGTGAGCAGTTCTTC
15 TRBJ2-7 TRBD1 TRBV5-8 . CASSTGTGGAYEQYF TGTGCCAGCAGCACCGGGACAGGGGGCGCCTACGAGCAGTACTTC
15 TRBJ2-1 . TRBV9 once CASSVSGGSYNEQFF TGTGCCAGCAGCGTGAGCGGAGGCTCCTACAATGAGCAGTTCTTC
15 TRBJ2-2 . TRBV27 . CASSLKSPVPGELFF TGTGCCAGCAGTTTAAAATCCCCGGTACCCGGGGAGCTGTTTTTT
13 TRBJ1-1 . TRBV9 . CASSVVSDTEAFF TGTGCCAGCAGCGTAGTAAGTGACACTGAAGCTTTCTTT
13 TRBJ2-1 TRBD1 TRBV29-1 . CSVEWTGYNEQFF TGCAGCGTTGAGTGGACAGGCTACAATGAGCAGTTCTTC
12 TRBJ2-2 . TRBV25-1 . CASSEPSGELFF TGTGCCAGCAGTGAACCGTCCGGGGAGCTGTTTTTT
13 TRBJ2-7 . TRBV29-1 . CSVELADSYEQYF TGCAGCGTTGAATTAGCGGACTCCTACGAGCAGTACTTC
14 TRBJ1-2 TRBD1 TRBV25-1 few CASARTGANYGYTF TGTGCCAGCGCGCGGACAGGGGCTAACTATGGCTACACCTTC
14 TRBJ1-2 . TRBV5-8 once CASNHRDLNYGYTF TGTGCCAGCAATCACAGGGACCTTAACTATGGCTACACCTTC
11 TRBJ2-7 . TRBV7-9 . CASSSLYEQYF TGTGCCAGCAGCTCGCTTTATGAGCAGTACTTC
14 TRBJ2-7 . TRBV6-1 . CASRAFGPDYEQYF TGTGCCAGCAGAGCCTTTGGGCCCGACTACGAGCAGTACTTC
18 TRBJ1-2 TRBD1 TRBV7-9 . CASSSRIRTGKEDYGYTF TGTGCCAGCAGCTCCCGAATTAGGACAGGGAAAGAAGACTATGGCTACACCTTC